One and the same sample provided the 16 T cell receptor beta chains below, sequenced in a study of T cell responses to AZD1222 COVID-19 vaccine. Sequencing was performed with immunoSEQ multiplex PCR; in TCRdb, only in-frame clones are kept and a portion is missing. The data contain approximately 160,000 clones, 85% to 95% of them singletons. The specimen comprised peripheral blood, sampled on day 0 of AZD1222 vaccination. The receptors stem from an adult in good health.

V and J are TRBV25-1 and TRBJ1-2, with 8 bases that match TRBD1. J gave up 8 bases and V 4 bases, and 6 bases lay outside the gene matches. The V gene's germline CDR1 is MGHDK and CDR2 SYGVNS. This CDR3 contains 13 residues. CDR3 coding DNA: TGTGCCAGCAGTGCCTCAGGGGGCAGAGGCTACACCTTC. The encoded protein is CASSASGGRGYTF.

The CDR3 loop reads CASTSERTDTQYF. CDR3 DNA: TGTGCCAGTACAAGCGAGCGCACAGATACGCAGTATTTT. The genes are TRBV19 and TRBJ2-3; D is ambiguous. The CDR3 has 13 residues. Per the germline V gene, CDR1 is LNHDA and CDR2 is SQIVND (reference sequence). V lost 7 bases and J lost 1, with 9 bases in between.

The chain has TRBV3-1 (or the pseudogene TRBV3-2) and TRBJ1-2; TRBD1 is a possible D gene (5 bases). The CDR3 length is 15 residues. Trimming cost V 0 bases and J 4 bases, with 12 bases left between them. Germline V gene data show CDR1 as LGHDT and CDR2 as YNNKEL (reference sequence). CDR3 coding DNA: TGTGCCAGCAGCCAAGATACCAGGGAGGTCTATGGCTACACCTTC. It codes for CASSQDTREVYGYTF.

The chain links TRBV2 to TRBJ2-1; 10 positions agree with TRBD2. The CDR3 consists of 15 residues. V was pared by 3 bases and J by 9 bases, with 8 bases of the junction left unmatched. Germline loops: CDR1 SNHLY, CDR2 FYNNEI. CDR3 DNA sequence: TGTGCCAGCAGTGATTGGTCTAGCGGGAGCACTGAGCAGTTCTTC. It encodes CASSDWSSGSTEQFF.

In this sample, this clone turned up once. The chain combines TRBV7-3 with TRBJ2-7, with a weak D call TRBD2 (6 bases). Germline CDR1 reads SGHTA; CDR2 reads FQGTGA. Trimming stripped 6 bases from V and 11 bases from J, with 23 bases between. The CDR3 extends over 14 amino acids. The CDR3: CASRREPESPFEYF. The CDR3 bases are TGTGCCAGCAGACGGGAGCCCGAGTCTCCGTTTGAGTACTTC.

The V and J genes are TRBV5-1 and TRBJ2-7; D is ambiguous. The germline CDR1 and CDR2 sequences are SGHRS and YFSETQ. Trimming cost V 1 base and J 3 bases, with 11 bases left between them. This CDR3 has 14 residues. CDR3 DNA sequence: TGCGCCAGCAGCTTGTTCCAGGACCGCTACGAGCAGTACTTC. This gives the protein CASSLFQDRYEQYF.

This clone has only a few counts. This rearrangement joins TRBV6-1 to TRBJ1-1, with unresolved D. Germline-derived CDR1 and CDR2 are MNHNS and SASEGT. V was shortened by 2 bases and J by 1 base, with 5 bases between the two germline ends. The CDR3 extends over 13 amino acids. The CDR3 DNA reads as TGTGCCAGCAGTGAACCTGGGAACACTGAAGCTTTCTTT. Residues: CASSEPGNTEAFF.

V usage is TRBV11-2 and J usage is TRBJ1-3; unclear D gene. CDR3 length: 15 residues. Germline V gene data show CDR1 as SGHAT and CDR2 as FQNNGV. V was shortened by 5 bases and J by 4 bases, with 15 bases between the two germline ends. CDR3 amino acids: CASSRGWTKGNTIYF. The DNA for the CDR3 is TGTGCCAGCAGCCGCGGGTGGACCAAAGGAAACACCATATATTTT.

The chain joins TRBV18 to TRBJ1-2; D not resolved. The CDR3 totals 19 residues. From germline, CDR1 is KGHSH and CDR2 LQKENI. V gave up 6 bases and J gave up 0 bases, with 26 bases separating them. CDR3 bases: TGTGCCAGCTCCCCCCGTGGCCCTGGTGCGCTGGGAGCTAACTATGGCTACACCTTC. Its translation is CASSPRGPGALGANYGYTF.

V and J are TRBV27 and TRBJ2-1; D uncertain. Germline CDR1 is MNHEY and CDR2 is SMNVEV (reference sequence). V lost 3 bases, J lost 7 bases, and 16 bases lay in between. The length of the CDR3 is 15 residues. The CDR3 coding sequence is TGTGCCAGCAGTTTGGGCTCTACCTTAAGGAATGAGCAGTTCTTC. It encodes CASSLGSTLRNEQFF.

The gene calls are TRBV5-4 and TRBJ2-7; D gene uncertain. CDR3 length: 13 amino acids. In germline, CDR1 is SGHNT, CDR2 YYREEE (reference sequence). With 1 base removed from V and 2 bases from J, the gap between germline ends came to 7 bases. The CDR3 region is CASSLTGTYEQYF. For the CDR3, the DNA is TGTGCCAGCAGCTTGACGGGCACCTACGAGCAGTACTTC.

The chain joins TRBV7-3 to TRBJ1-1, with a weak D call TRBD1 (6 bases). V dropped 2 bases and J dropped 1 base, with 11 bases sitting between them. The germline gives CDR1 SGHTA, CDR2 FQGTGA. The CDR3 spans 15 residues. The CDR3 reads CASSLVGGTNTEAFF. The CDR3 nucleotides read TGTGCCAGCAGCTTAGTGGGGGGCACGAACACTGAAGCTTTCTTT.

This chain links TRBV7-2 with TRBJ2-1, with 15 nucleotides matching TRBD2. The trim removed 5 bases at V and 6 bases at J, leaving 2 bases unmatched. The CDR3 covers 15 residues. Germline V CDR1 and CDR2: SGHTA, FQGNSA. The chain's CDR3 is CASSKGLAGGNEQFF. CDR3 nucleotide sequence: TGTGCCAGCAGCAAGGGACTAGCGGGAGGCAATGAGCAGTTCTTC.

This clone has a single count. The chain carries TRBV5-1 and TRBJ2-4; either TRBD1 or TRBD2 may fit D (5 bases each). The V and J ends lost 0 bases and 3 bases respectively, with 16 bases between them. The CDR3 has 17 amino acids. CDR1 and CDR2 (germline): SGHRS, YFSETQ. The CDR3 loop reads CASSLGSGRGYKNIQYF. The CDR3 DNA reads as TGCGCCAGCAGCTTGGGGTCGGGAAGGGGATACAAAAACATTCAGTACTTC.

The gene calls are TRBV7-8 and TRBJ1-4; tentatively, D is TRBD1 (5 bases). The V gene lost 1 base and the J gene lost 7 bases, with 13 bases spanning the gap. CDR3 length: 15 residues. Germline V gene data show CDR1 as SGHVS and CDR2 as FQNEAQ. DNA of the CDR3: TGTGCCAGCAGCTTAGTGGGGACCCCGGGTGAAAAACTGTTTTTT. Protein product: CASSLVGTPGEKLFF.

The chain joins TRBV5-1 to TRBJ2-1; 13 bases match TRBD2. V was clipped by 0 bases and J by 6 bases; unmatched bases: 6. Per germline, CDR1 SGHRS and CDR2 YFSETQ. This CDR3 spans 17 amino acids. CDR3: CASSLDILAGGPNEQFF. CDR3 DNA: TGCGCCAGCAGCTTGGACATACTAGCGGGAGGGCCCAATGAGCAGTTCTTC.